This TCR beta chain was profiled in a study of blood T cell repertoires in COVID-19. With 6 bases clipped from V and 3 bases from J, the junction kept 8 bases outside the gene matches. This CDR3 contains 15 residues. Germline V CDR1 and CDR2: SGHTA, FQGNSA. Authors' methods: Amplifying reference gene primers gave estimates of nucleated cell counts. The protocol was immunoSEQ multiplex PCR, while the TCRdb copy is restricted to in-frame clones and leaves out a portion. V and J calls and clone size are those listed in that table; D and trimming were worked out from the DNA. The table shows approximately 310,000 clones, with 87% occurring only once.

The rearrangement uses TRBV7-2 and TRBJ1-5, with TRBD1 matching 7 bases. This receptor was identified in a man aged 45 to 65 with active or convalescent COVID-19. Input material: peripheral blood. The CDR3 here is CASSPGTVFNQPQHF. CDR3 coding DNA: TGTGCCAGCAGTCCCGGGACAGTCTTCAATCAGCCCCAGCATTTT.